Listed here are 28 T cell receptor beta chains from one sample, sequenced in a study of cytomegalovirus exposure and HLA in healthy donors. Sequencing used immunoSEQ multiplex PCR; TCRdb keeps in-frame clones, though not all of them. The repertoire holds roughly 90,000 clones, around 85% seen once, with roughly 22% in the top ten. Sequenced input: PBMCs. The receptor source for this set is a man aged 18 to 30 in good health and CMV-seropositive.

The rearrangement uses TRBV6-1 and TRBJ2-1; 8 nucleotides align to TRBD1. Germline CDR1 and CDR2: MNHNS and SASEGT. This CDR3 has 15 residues. V lost 5 bases to trimming and J lost 5 bases; unmatched junction nucleotides: 8. CDR3 nucleotides: TGTGCCAGCAGTCCACGGACAGGGCCCGACAATGAGCAGTTCTTC. Residues: CASSPRTGPDNEQFF.

In its sample, this clone was seen once. This sequence joins TRBV6-1 and TRBJ1-3, with D unclear. Germline CDR1 and CDR2: MNHNS and SASEGT. V was cut by 4 bases and J by 4 bases, with 8 bases left in between. This CDR3 is built from 13 residues. The CDR3 bases are TGTGCCAGCAGTGGGAGTCTCGGAAACACCATATATTTT. As protein: CASSGSLGNTIYF.

This clone has more than one count but fewer than ten. The rearrangement uses TRBV4-1 and TRBJ1-3; D is uncertain. V lost 5 bases and J lost 2, with 7 bases in between. The CDR3 sequence is 13 residues long. From germline, CDR1 is MGHRA and CDR2 YSYEKL. The CDR3 DNA sequence: TGCGCCAGCAGCAGAGTGGCTGGAAACACCATATATTTT. Its translation: CASSRVAGNTIYF.

The V and J genes are TRBV25-1 and TRBJ2-2, with D tentatively TRBD1 (6 bases). V gave up 6 bases and J gave up 1 base, with 9 bases separating them. There are 14 residues in the CDR3. Germline V gene sequence: CDR1 MGHDK, CDR2 SYGVNS. CDR3 residues: CASSPGQNTGELFF. The CDR3 bases are TGTGCCAGCAGCCCGGGACAGAACACCGGGGAGCTGTTTTTT.

The table lists this clone with a count of one. The chain is built from TRBV18 and TRBJ1-3; weak D call: TRBD1 (6 bases). Germline CDR1 and CDR2: KGHSH and LQKENI. Trimming cost V 8 bases and J 2 bases, with 13 bases left between them. The CDR3 is 14 residues long. CDR3 bases: TGTGCCAGCATACTACAGGGAGCTGGAAACACCATATATTTT. Amino acids: CASILQGAGNTIYF. The variable domain in full, with the rest retrieved from reference TRBV18 and TRBJ1-3, is NAGVMQNPRHLVRRRGQEARLRCSPMKGHSHVYWYRQLPEEGLKFMVYLQKENIIDESGMPKERFSAEFPKEGPSILRIQQVVRGDSAAYFCASILQGAGNTIYFGEGSWLTVV.

The V call is TRBV6-4, the J call TRBJ2-3; a weak D match, TRBD1 (5 bases). With 0 bases removed from V and 2 bases from J, the gap between germline ends came to 9 bases. Germline V gives CDR1 MRHNA, CDR2 SNTAGT. The CDR3 has 15 residues. The CDR3 coding sequence is TGTGCCAGCAGTGACTCAGAAGGGGCCACAGATACGCAGTATTTT. Translating it yields CASSDSEGATDTQYF.

The chain is built from TRBV13 and TRBJ1-2; TRBD1 agrees at 7 bases. The V gene end was trimmed by 5 bases and the J gene end by 7 bases; junction bases not matched to a gene: 10. This CDR3 has 14 amino acids. Germline V lookup: CDR1 PRHDT, CDR2 FYEKMQ (reference sequence). In DNA form, the CDR3 reads TGTGCCAGCAGCATACGACAGGGTGTTGTTGGCTACACCTTC. Its translation is CASSIRQGVVGYTF.

The rearrangement joins TRBV6-1 to TRBJ2-7; D gene unclear. Trimming stripped 1 base from V and 6 bases from J, with 10 bases between. Germline values: CDR1 MNHNS, CDR2 SASEGT. The CDR3 is made up of 13 amino acids. The CDR3 is CASSEGSTFEQYF. The CDR3 nucleotides are TGTGCCAGCAGTGAAGGGAGTACTTTCGAGCAGTACTTC.

V gene TRBV10-2 combines with J gene TRBJ2-3; 12 positions agree with TRBD2. The CDR3 totals 17 residues. J lost 0 bases, V lost 4 bases, and 5 bases had no gene match. Germline V gene lookup returns CDR1 WSHSY and CDR2 SAAADI. The CDR3 bases are TGCGCCAGCAGTGGCCCGACTAGCGGGAGAAGCACAGATACGCAGTATTTT. It translates to CASSGPTSGRSTDTQYF.

The rearrangement joins TRBV11-3 to TRBJ2-3; D perhaps matches TRBD2 (6 bases). V lost 0 bases and J lost 4, with 11 bases in between. This CDR3 is 15 amino acids long. The germline gives CDR1 SGHNT, CDR2 YENEEA. CDR3 DNA: TGTGCCAGCAGCTTAGATCAACTAGCCGCAGATACGCAGTATTTT. It is translated as CASSLDQLAADTQYF.

V and J are TRBV19 and TRBJ2-7, with D possibly TRBD2 on 6 matching bases. The V end lost 6 bases, the J end lost 2 bases, and 11 bases lay between the germline ends. The germline V gene encodes CDR1 LNHDA and CDR2 SQIVND (reference sequence). The CDR3 has 13 residues. CDR3 loop: CASRAGGAYEQYF. CDR3 sequence (DNA): TGTGCCAGTAGGGCCGGGGGAGCCTACGAGCAGTACTTC.

V and J are TRBV29-1 and TRBJ2-2; D possibly corresponds to TRBD2 (6 bases). The CDR3 loop spans 14 amino acids. The V and J ends lost 2 bases and 5 bases respectively, with 12 bases between them. Germline V lookup: CDR1 SQVTM, CDR2 ANQGSEA. The CDR3 DNA reads TGCAGCGTTGAAAGGGGACTTGGGACCGGGGAGCTGTTTTTT. This sequence encodes CSVERGLGTGELFF.

This CDR3 reads CASSSLNTPPYEQYF. CDR3 nucleotides: TGTGCCAGCAGCTCCCTAAATACCCCACCCTACGAGCAGTACTTC. The chain couples TRBV7-2 to TRBJ2-7; no definite D call. The germline gives CDR1 SGHTA, CDR2 FQGNSA. V was trimmed by 4 bases and J by 2 bases, leaving 15 bases between them. The CDR3 spans 15 residues.

The chain employs TRBV6-5 and TRBJ1-1; D remains unclear. From germline, CDR1 is MNHEY and CDR2 SVGAGI. The CDR3 length is 13 residues. With 6 bases removed from V and 4 bases from J, the gap between germline ends came to 12 bases. The CDR3 protein is CASRKLEGTEAFF. The CDR3 region has the DNA TGTGCCAGCAGAAAACTAGAGGGCACTGAAGCTTTCTTT.

DNA of the CDR3: TGTGCCAGCAGCTCGGCGCTAACTAGCCTGGGGACAGATACGCAGTATTTT. This encodes CASSSALTSLGTDTQYF. The chain has TRBV5-5 and TRBJ2-3; tentatively, D is TRBD2 (6 bases). Trimming took off 3 bases at V and 3 bases at J, with 20 bases between the two ends. Germline V gene lookup returns CDR1 SGHKS and CDR2 YYEKEE (reference sequence). There are 17 residues in the CDR3.

J is TRBJ1-1 and V is TRBV18; the match to TRBD1 covers 7 bases. This CDR3 contains 16 residues. The junction had 7 bases not matched to a gene; V was cut back by 3 bases and J by 0 bases. Germline loops: CDR1 KGHSH, CDR2 LQKENI. The CDR3 DNA sequence: TGTGCCAGCTCACCCAACAGGGGAAGGCTGAACACTGAAGCTTTCTTT. Its protein product is CASSPNRGRLNTEAFF.

V usage is TRBV13 and J usage is TRBJ2-3, with 7 bases that match TRBD2. This CDR3 has 15 residues. V was pared by 4 bases and J by 3 bases, with 7 bases of the junction left unmatched. The germline CDR1 and CDR2 sequences are PRHDT and FYEKMQ (reference sequence). The CDR3 sequence: CASSSTSRWTDTQYF. DNA of the CDR3: TGTGCCAGCAGCTCGACTAGCAGATGGACAGATACGCAGTATTTT.

This rearrangement joins TRBV13 to TRBJ1-1; 10 nucleotides match TRBD1. This CDR3 has 14 amino acids. The V gene end was trimmed by 5 bases and the J gene end by 4 bases; junction bases not matched to a gene: 4. Looked up from germline, CDR1 is PRHDT and CDR2 is FYEKMQ (reference sequence). The CDR3 here is CASSPGQGGTEAFF. DNA for the CDR3: TGTGCCAGCAGCCCCGGACAGGGGGGCACTGAAGCTTTCTTT. The full variable domain, with the rest looked up from reference TRBV13 and TRBJ1-1, is AAGVIQSPRHLIKEKRETATLKCYPIPRHDTVYWYQQGPGQDPQFLISFYEKMQSDKGSIPDRFSAQQFSDYHSELNMSSLELGDSALYFCASSPGQGGTEAFFGQGTRLTVV.

The chain links TRBV28 to TRBJ1-5; D may be TRBD1 (6 bases). This CDR3 has 12 amino acids. Germline-derived CDR1 and CDR2 are MDHEN and SYDVKM. Trimming shortened V by 8 bases and J by 5 bases, and 10 bases separated the two germline ends. The CDR3 region has the DNA TGTGCCAGCGGCAAGGGGGATCAGCCCCAGCATTTT. Translation gives CASGKGDQPQHF. Drawing the rest from reference TRBV28 and TRBJ1-5, the complete variable domain is DVKVTQSSRYLVKRTGEKVFLECVQDMDHENMFWYRQDPGLGLRLIYFSYDVKMKEKGDIPEGYSVSREKKERFSLILESASTNQTSMYLCASGKGDQPQHFGDGTRLSIL.

The chain joins TRBV27 to TRBJ2-1; a weak D match, TRBD2 (5 bases). The CDR3 consists of 15 residues. Germline-derived CDR1 and CDR2 are MNHEY and SMNVEV (reference sequence). Trimming cost V 1 base and J 0 bases, with 7 bases left between them. CDR3 sequence reads: CASSLYGNSYNEQFF. CDR3 sequence (DNA): TGTGCCAGCAGTTTATACGGGAACTCCTACAATGAGCAGTTCTTC.

The gene calls are TRBV2 and TRBJ2-7; 7 nucleotides line up with TRBD1. Per the germline V gene, CDR1 is SNHLY and CDR2 is FYNNEI. Trimming cost V 6 bases and J 2 bases; bases outside gene matches: 10. The CDR3 loop spans 15 amino acids. The DNA of the CDR3 is TGTGCCAGCAGCCCATTTTCCGGGACAGCCTACGAGCAGTACGTC. Translated, it gives CASSPFSGTAYEQYV.

The rearrangement joins TRBV5-6 to TRBJ2-1, with a tentative D call TRBD1 (5 bases). Deletions cut 0 bases from V and 0 bases from J, with 7 bases between. Germline CDR1 SGHDT, CDR2 YYEEEE. The CDR3 loop spans 15 amino acids. The CDR3 spells CASSLEGYSYNEQFF. Here the CDR3 DNA reads TGTGCCAGCAGCTTGGAGGGGTACTCCTACAATGAGCAGTTCTTC. The whole variable domain, filled in from reference TRBV5-6 and TRBJ2-1, reads DAGVTQSPTHLIKTRGQQVTLRCSPKSGHDTVSWYQQALGQGPQFIFQYYEEEERQRGNFPDRFSGHQFPNYSSELNVNALLLGDSALYLCASSLEGYSYNEQFFGPGTRLTVL.

The V call is TRBV7-9, the J call TRBJ2-5; the D gene is possibly TRBD1 (6 bases). Looked up from germline, CDR1 is SEHNR and CDR2 is FQNEAQ (reference sequence). CDR3 length: 15 amino acids. Trimming removed 1 base at V and 1 base at J, with 10 bases between. The CDR3 region is CASSLETGIQETQYF. The CDR3 nucleotides read TGTGCCAGCAGCTTAGAGACAGGCATCCAAGAGACCCAGTACTTC.

This clone was seen more than once but under ten times. This chain joins TRBV7-9 and TRBJ2-7; D is ambiguous. Germline CDR1 and CDR2: SEHNR and FQNEAQ (reference sequence). Trimming pared 6 bases from V and 3 bases from J, leaving 6 bases between. The CDR3 loop spans 11 amino acids. CDR3 in amino acids: CASSPVYEQYF. In nucleotides, the CDR3 is TGTGCCAGCAGTCCCGTCTACGAGCAGTACTTC.

The gene calls are TRBV19 and TRBJ2-1; 7 nucleotides align to TRBD2. Germline assignment: CDR1 LNHDA and CDR2 SQIVND (reference sequence). Trimming cost V 5 bases and J 3 bases; bases outside gene matches: 7. The CDR3 is made up of 15 amino acids. This chain's CDR3 is CASSPIERGYNEQFF. The CDR3, as DNA: TGTGCCAGTAGTCCCATCGAGCGGGGCTACAATGAGCAGTTCTTC.

The chain couples TRBV9 to TRBJ1-4; 9 bases align to TRBD1. J was trimmed by 8 bases and V by 4 bases; bases with no gene match: 9. The CDR3 totals 15 residues. Per the germline V gene, CDR1 is SGDLS and CDR2 is YYNGEE. For the CDR3, the DNA is TGTGCCAGCAGCCCGTCGGACAGGGGTAACGAAAAACTGTTTTTT. Protein sequence: CASSPSDRGNEKLFF.

In its sample, this clone was seen a few times. The chain is built from TRBV28 and TRBJ2-7; 10 nucleotides line up with TRBD2. From germline, CDR1 is MDHEN and CDR2 SYDVKM. The J segment lost 2 bases and the V segment lost 8 bases, leaving 12 bases of the junction unmatched. The CDR3 is 16 residues long. CDR3 coding DNA: TGTGCCAGCGCAGTTCCGGGACTAGCGAGTACCTACGAGCAGTACTTC. Amino acids: CASAVPGLASTYEQYF.

The V gene is TRBV7-9, the J gene TRBJ2-1; a possible D gene is TRBD2 (7 bases). The CDR3 consists of 16 residues. Deletions cut 2 bases from V and 3 bases from J, with 14 bases between. Germline V gene data show CDR1 as SEHNR and CDR2 as FQNEAQ (reference sequence). For the CDR3, the DNA is TGTGCCAGCAGCTTACCCCAGCGGGACAACTACAATGAGCAGTTCTTC. Protein sequence: CASSLPQRDNYNEQFF.